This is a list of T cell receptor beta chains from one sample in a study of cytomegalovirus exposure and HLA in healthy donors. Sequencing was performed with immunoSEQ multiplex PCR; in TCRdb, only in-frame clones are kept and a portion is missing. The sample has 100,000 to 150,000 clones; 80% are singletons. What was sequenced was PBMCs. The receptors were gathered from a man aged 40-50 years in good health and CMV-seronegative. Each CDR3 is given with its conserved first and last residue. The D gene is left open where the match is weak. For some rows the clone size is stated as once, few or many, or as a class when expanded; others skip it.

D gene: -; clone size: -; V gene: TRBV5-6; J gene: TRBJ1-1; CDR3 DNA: TGTGCCAGCACCCTAAGAGGTCCAGGGGCACTGTTTACTGAAGCTTTCTTT; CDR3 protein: CASTLRGPGALFTEAFF
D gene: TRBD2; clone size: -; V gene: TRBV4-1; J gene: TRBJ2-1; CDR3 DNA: TGCGCCAGCAGCCAAACACCCCCGGGACTAAATATAGAGTTCTTC; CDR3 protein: CASSQTPPGLNIEFF
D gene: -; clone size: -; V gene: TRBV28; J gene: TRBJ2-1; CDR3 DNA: TGTGCCAGCAGTTTGGCTAGCGCTGAGCAGTTCTTC; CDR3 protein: CASSLASAEQFF
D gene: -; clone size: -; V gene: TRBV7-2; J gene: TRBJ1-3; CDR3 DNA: TGTGCCAGCAGCCCAGGACACGCCTCAGTTACTGGAAACACCATATATTTT; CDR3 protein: CASSPGHASVTGNTIYF
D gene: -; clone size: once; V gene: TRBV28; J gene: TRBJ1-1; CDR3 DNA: TGTGCCAGCGGATCGACCCCGGGGGGGATCACTGAAGCTTTCTTT; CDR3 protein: CASGSTPGGITEAFF
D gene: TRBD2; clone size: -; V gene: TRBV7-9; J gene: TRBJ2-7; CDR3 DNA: TGTGCCAGCAGCTTGGGTCTAGCGGGGGCGGCCGAGCAGTACTTC; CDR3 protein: CASSLGLAGAAEQYF
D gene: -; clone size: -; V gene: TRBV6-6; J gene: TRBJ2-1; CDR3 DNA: TGTGCCAGCAGGGTCGCCGGCAATGAGCAGTTCTTC; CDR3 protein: CASRVAGNEQFF
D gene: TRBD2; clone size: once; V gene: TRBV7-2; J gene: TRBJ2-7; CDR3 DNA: TGTGCCAGCAGCCATAGCGGGCAGAGCTACGAGCAGTACTTC; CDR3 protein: CASSHSGQSYEQYF
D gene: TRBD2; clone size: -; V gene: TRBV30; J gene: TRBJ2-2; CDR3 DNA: TGTGCCTGGAGTGTACGTCCGTCGGGAGGCCCCGGGGAGCTGTTTTTT; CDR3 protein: CAWSVRPSGGPGELFF
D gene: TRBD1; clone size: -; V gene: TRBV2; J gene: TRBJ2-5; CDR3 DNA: TGTGCCAGCAGCGCCGGGACAGGGGGCCAGACCCAGTACTTC; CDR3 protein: CASSAGTGGQTQYF